The present T cell receptor (beta chain) was sequenced within a study of Graves' ophthalmopathy and Graves' hyperthyroidism. Points from the study as a whole: Blood also carried most expanded thyroid clonotypes exceeding 0.001 frequency.

Amplification of TCR beta CDR3 regions used RNA transcripts. The authors performed first-round RT-PCR with HTBI primers and then a second-round multiplex PCR. MiXCR, applied by TCRdb to the multiplex PCR reads, yields one record per CDR3 protein. The sample contains 600,000 to 950,000 distinct CDR3 sequences, about 44% of which appear only once. Germline V gene sequence: CDR1 SQVTM, CDR2 ANQGSEA. V was clipped by 5 bases and J by 5 bases; unmatched bases: 8. CDR3 length equals 13 residues. At least ten counts were recorded for this clonotype. Antigen specificity is unknown. The V gene is TRBV29-1, the J gene TRBJ1-2, with 7 bases matching TRBD1. Sample: peripheral blood. This receptor was taken from an adult man with Graves' ophthalmopathy. The CDR3: CSVRDREKYGYTF. The CDR3 nucleotides read TGCAGCGTTAGAGACAGGGAAAAATATGGCTACACCTTC.